One sample yielded the 16 T cell receptor beta chains listed below, sequenced in a study of cytomegalovirus exposure and HLA in healthy donors. Researchers ran the PCR with 60 Vbeta and 13 Jbeta primers. Assay: immunoSEQ multiplex PCR; the TCRdb copy retains only in-frame clones and omits some. This sample carries over 150,000 clones, approximately 81% of them seen once, and the ten largest clones take 2% to 2.5%. Specimen: PBMCs. The receptors derive from a male donor in good health and CMV-seronegative.

The chain links TRBV10-1 to TRBJ2-7, with TRBD2 matching over 11 bases. Trimming cost V 0 bases and J 3 bases; bases outside gene matches: 10. The CDR3 is made up of 18 amino acids. Germline assignment: CDR1 WNHNN and CDR2 SYGVQD (reference sequence). The DNA of the CDR3 is TGCGCCAGCAGTGAGTCGCTTGTAGCGGGAGGGCCGTACTACGAGCAGTACTTC. This encodes CASSESLVAGGPYYEQYF.

The V and J genes are TRBV2 and TRBJ1-2; D is ambiguous. CDR3 length: 10 amino acids. V was trimmed by 0 bases and J by 10 bases, leaving 3 bases between them. CDR1 is SNHLY and CDR2 is FYNNEI in the germline V gene. The CDR3: CASSEAYYTF. CDR3 nucleotide sequence: TGTGCCAGCAGTGAAGCGTACTACACCTTC.

The J gene is TRBJ1-2, the V gene TRBV28, with TRBD1 matching 7 bases. This CDR3 spans 15 amino acids. V was pared by 3 bases and J by 4 bases, with 8 bases of the junction left unmatched. In germline, CDR1 is MDHEN, CDR2 SYDVKM. As DNA, the CDR3 is TGTGCCAGCAGTTTGGGACAGTCCTCTTTCTATGGCTACACCTTC. Its translation: CASSLGQSSFYGYTF.

The chain uses TRBV19 and TRBJ2-4, with a weak D call TRBD2 (6 bases). Per germline, CDR1 LNHDA and CDR2 SQIVND (reference sequence). The CDR3 is 13 residues long. Trimming removed 6 bases at V and 6 bases at J, with 12 bases between. This CDR3 reads CASSQRVGNIQYF. The CDR3 nucleotides are TGTGCCAGTAGCCAGCGGGTTGGAAACATTCAGTACTTC. Drawing the rest from reference TRBV19 and TRBJ2-4, the complete variable domain is DGGITQSPKYLFRKEGQNVTLSCEQNLNHDAMYWYRQDPGQGLRLIYYSQIVNDFQKGDIAEGYSVSREKKESFPLTVTSAQKNPTAFYLCASSQRVGNIQYFGAGTRLSVL.

The chain uses TRBV18 and TRBJ2-1, with 9 nucleotides matching TRBD1. Germline assignment: CDR1 KGHSH and CDR2 LQKENI. V dropped 2 bases and J dropped 4; count of bases not matched to a gene: 6. The CDR3 is 16 residues long. CDR3: CASSPFPGQGYNEQFF. Written as DNA, the CDR3 is TGTGCCAGCTCACCATTTCCGGGACAGGGATACAATGAGCAGTTCTTC.

This clone was detected once. The gene calls are TRBV7-8 and TRBJ1-6, with D tentatively TRBD1 (6 bases). V lost 2 bases and J lost 6, with 11 bases in between. The V gene's germline CDR1 is SGHVS and CDR2 FQNEAQ. This CDR3 is built from 15 residues. The CDR3 spells CASSLRQASNSPLHF. The DNA for the CDR3 is TGTGCCAGCAGCTTACGACAGGCTAGTAATTCACCCCTCCACTTT.

The gene calls are TRBV4-2 and TRBJ2-1; a possible D gene is TRBD2 (6 bases). The V gene's germline CDR1 is LGHNA and CDR2 YNFKEQ. The CDR3 has 14 amino acids. The V end was cut by 4 bases, the J end by 5 bases, with 12 bases between. The CDR3, as DNA: TGTGCCAGCAGCCTAGTCGGGGGAGACAATGAGCAGTTCTTC. It codes for CASSLVGGDNEQFF.

This rearrangement joins TRBV9 to TRBJ1-1, with 9 bases aligning to TRBD1. There are 15 residues in the CDR3. Trimming at V came to 0 bases and at J to 4 bases, leaving 4 bases not matched to a gene. CDR1 is SGDLS, CDR2 YYNGEE, per germline. The DNA of the CDR3 is TGTGCCAGCAGCGTAGGAGACAGGGGGTTCACTGAAGCTTTCTTT. It translates to CASSVGDRGFTEAFF.

The J gene is TRBJ2-1, the V gene TRBV27, with 8 bases that match TRBD1. V shed 5 bases, J shed 4 bases, and the junction held 7 bases outside the gene matches. CDR1 is MNHEY, CDR2 SMNVEV, per germline (reference sequence). CDR3 length equals 15 residues. The CDR3 region is CASSLRQGWYNEQFF. In DNA, the CDR3 is TGTGCCAGCAGTCTTCGACAGGGGTGGTACAATGAGCAGTTCTTC.

The rearrangement joins TRBV19 to TRBJ2-1, with TRBD2 identical over 8 bases. J was trimmed by 0 bases and V by 4 bases; bases with no gene match: 5. The CDR3 contains 16 residues. Germline CDR1 LNHDA, CDR2 SQIVND (reference sequence). The CDR3 region has the DNA TGTGCCAGTAGTACGCTAGCGGGCGGCTCCTACAATGAGCAGTTCTTC. This encodes CASSTLAGGSYNEQFF.

V gene TRBV6-5 combines with J gene TRBJ2-7; 9 bases fit TRBD1. V shed 8 bases, J shed 3 bases, and the junction held 5 bases outside the gene matches. Germline V gene sequence: CDR1 MNHEY, CDR2 SVGAGI. CDR3 size: 13 residues. CDR3 in amino acids: CASGQGFYYEQYF. The CDR3 nucleotides are TGTGCCAGCGGACAGGGGTTCTACTACGAGCAGTACTTC.

V gene TRBV25-1 combines with J gene TRBJ2-7, with TRBD2 matching over 9 bases. The junction had 10 bases not matched to a gene; V was cut back by 8 bases and J by 5 bases. The CDR3 is 14 residues long. Germline CDR1 and CDR2: MGHDK and SYGVNS. The CDR3 DNA reads TGTGCCAGCGTAAGGGCGGGAGGGCCGCACGAGCAGTACTTC. Encoded protein: CASVRAGGPHEQYF.

This clone was observed a handful of times. The chain links TRBV11-2 to TRBJ1-1; 11 bases align to TRBD1. This CDR3 spans 16 amino acids. The V and J ends lost 1 base and 1 base, in that order; junction bases with no gene match: 2. Germline V gives CDR1 SGHAT, CDR2 FQNNGV. The CDR3 is CASSLVGTGGNTEAFF. CDR3 in DNA: TGTGCCAGCAGCTTAGTTGGGACAGGGGGGAACACTGAAGCTTTCTTT.

CDR3 nucleotides: TGTGCCAGCAGCTTAGTCCGTGGGAGTTTCGACGAGCAGTACTTC. It translates to CASSLVRGSFDEQYF. The rearrangement uses TRBV7-2 and TRBJ2-7, with D perhaps matching TRBD2 (5 bases). The CDR3 runs to 15 residues. Per germline, CDR1 SGHTA and CDR2 FQGNSA. With 1 base removed from V and 5 bases from J, the gap between germline ends came to 15 bases.

The chain couples TRBV27 to TRBJ1-4; 8 nucleotides agree with TRBD1. Germline CDR1 is MNHEY and CDR2 is SMNVEV (reference sequence). The CDR3 extends over 14 amino acids. J gave up 7 bases and V 6 bases, and 7 bases lay outside the gene matches. The CDR3 DNA reads TGTGCCAGCAGGGCCAGGGGGCATGGTGAAAAACTGTTTTTT. Protein product: CASRARGHGEKLFF.

The chain recombines TRBV7-2 with TRBJ1-6; no clear D gene. Trimming took 2 bases from V and 7 from J, leaving 3 bases between them. The CDR3 sequence is 12 residues long. The V gene's germline CDR1 is SGHTA and CDR2 FQGNSA. The CDR3 region is CASSLRNSPLHF. CDR3 DNA sequence: TGTGCCAGCAGCTTACGGAATTCACCCCTCCACTTT.